This T cell receptor (beta chain) comes out of a study of type 1 and type 2 diabetes patients. The overall study: Magnetic bead positive selection isolated CD4+ or CD8+ T cells from PBMCs.

V lost 1 base to trimming and J lost 5 bases, with 15 bases between them. Per germline, CDR1 SGHAT and CDR2 FQNNGV. The CDR3 contains 15 residues. Genomic DNA was the PCR template. A primer set of 30 forward and 13 reverse primers amplified the CDR3. One entry per CDR3 protein, called by TCRdb with MiXCR from the multiplex PCR reads. The sample consists of about 250,000 distinct CDR3 sequences, approximately 50% of them appearing once. This receptor was identified in a young man with type 2 diabetes. Sequencing was performed on peripheral blood mononuclear cells (PBMCs). V gene TRBV11-2 combines with J gene TRBJ2-7; perhaps TRBD1 as D (6 bases). CDR3 sequence reads: CASSLGGPPLNEQYF. The DNA of the CDR3 is TGTGCCAGCAGCTTAGGGGGGCCACCCCTGAACGAGCAGTACTTC.